This TCR beta chain was retrieved from a study of T cell repertoires in cytomegalovirus infection. This clonotype was recorded a few times. Antigen specificity is unknown. TCRdb called the reads again in MiXCR, with one record for every CDR3 protein. There are about 330,000 distinct CDR3 sequences in the sample; nearly 35% occur only once, and 13% lies in the top ten. The source was cultured PBMCs, collected from culture after CMV antigen stimulation. The sequence was obtained from a human donor in good health (CMV status not recorded). Some clones in this sample may be carry-over from other donors' samples.

The DNA for the CDR3 is TGTGCCAGCAGCTTAGGATCGGGTTCCTACAATGAGCAGTTCTTC. Its protein product is CASSLGSGSYNEQFF. The rearrangement uses TRBV11-2 and TRBJ2-1; D not certain. The germline V gene encodes CDR1 SGHAT and CDR2 FQNNGV. The CDR3 loop spans 15 amino acids. Trimming pared 1 base from V and 1 base from J, leaving 8 bases between.